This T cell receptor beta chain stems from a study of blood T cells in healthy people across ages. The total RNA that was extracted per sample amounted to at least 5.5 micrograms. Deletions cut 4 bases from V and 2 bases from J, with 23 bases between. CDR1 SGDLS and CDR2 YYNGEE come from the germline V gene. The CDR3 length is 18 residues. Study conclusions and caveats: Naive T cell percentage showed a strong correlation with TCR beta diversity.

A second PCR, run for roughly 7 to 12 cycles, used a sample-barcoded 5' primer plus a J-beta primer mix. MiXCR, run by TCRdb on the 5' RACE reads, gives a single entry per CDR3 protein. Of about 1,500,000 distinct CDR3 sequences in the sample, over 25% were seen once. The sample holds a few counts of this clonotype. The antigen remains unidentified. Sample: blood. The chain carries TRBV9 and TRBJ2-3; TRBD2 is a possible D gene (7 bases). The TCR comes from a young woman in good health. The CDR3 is CASSRGGGSGLPTDTQYF. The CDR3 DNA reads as TGTGCCAGCAGCCGAGGGGGAGGGTCGGGTTTGCCCACAGATACGCAGTATTTT.